The 30 T cell receptor beta chains given below trace back to one sample, sequenced in a study of blood T cells in healthy people across ages. Sample-barcoded 5' priming and a J-beta primer mix drove a second PCR of roughly 6 to 12 cycles. TCRdb ran MiXCR on the 5' RACE reads and lists one entry per CDR3 protein. The sample shows more than 1.4 million distinct CDR3 sequences, roughly 40% of them seen only once. The sample was blood. These receptors were collected from a woman between 18 and 29 years old in good health.

The chain links TRBV2 to TRBJ1-3; D not certain. The CDR3 is 17 amino acids. V was pared by 0 bases and J by 0 bases, with 12 bases between. Per germline, CDR1 SNHLY and CDR2 FYNNEI. CDR3 in amino acids: CASSEAIGPNSGNTIYF. Here the CDR3 DNA reads TGTGCCAGCAGTGAAGCCATCGGACCTAACTCTGGAAACACCATATATTTT.

The chain employs TRBV4-1 and TRBJ1-5; D is ambiguous. Germline assignment: CDR1 MGHRA and CDR2 YSYEKL. Trimming stripped 0 bases from V and 7 bases from J, with 13 bases between. The CDR3 is 15 residues long. Here the CDR3 reads CASSQEPGIGQPQHF. In DNA form, the CDR3 reads TGCGCCAGCAGCCAAGAGCCAGGAATAGGGCAGCCCCAGCATTTT.

This clonotype was counted only a few times. This chain uses TRBV7-9 with TRBJ1-1; possibly TRBD1 for D (5 bases). The germline V gene has CDR1 SEHNR and CDR2 FQNEAQ (reference sequence). Trimming removed 5 bases at V and 1 base at J, with 14 bases between. This CDR3 has 15 amino acids. CDR3 DNA sequence: TGTGCCAGCAGCCCGGTAGGTGACAGGAACACTGAAGCTTTCTTT. Translated, it gives CASSPVGDRNTEAFF.

The chain recombines TRBV7-7 with TRBJ2-1; 7 bases match TRBD1. There are 16 residues in the CDR3. CDR1 SSHAT and CDR2 FNYEAQ come from the germline V gene (reference sequence). V was pared by 5 bases and J by 9 bases, with 16 bases of the junction left unmatched. For the CDR3, the DNA is TGTGCCAGCAGCCCAGGGGGTCGGGCGACGGGCAGTGAGCAGTTCTTC. Translating gives CASSPGGRATGSEQFF.

This chain links TRBV11-2 with TRBJ2-1, with a weak D call TRBD1 (5 bases). CDR3 length: 12 amino acids. Between the trimmed V and J ends, which lost 3 bases and 8 bases, there was a span of 8 bases. CDR1 and CDR2 (germline): SGHAT, FQNNGV. CDR3 bases: TGTGCCAGCAGCTTCGACAGTTATGAGCAGTTCTTC. This sequence encodes CASSFDSYEQFF.

The rearrangement uses TRBV20-1 and TRBJ2-5; 10 bases are shared with TRBD2. Germline loops: CDR1 DFQATT, CDR2 SNEGSKA (reference sequence). Unmatched junction bases numbered 6, after V lost 0 bases and J lost 5 bases. The CDR3 runs 15 residues. The CDR3 sequence: CSARDRETSGETQYF. The CDR3, as DNA: TGCAGTGCTAGAGATCGGGAGACTAGCGGGGAGACCCAGTACTTC.

The rearrangement joins TRBV28 to TRBJ2-7; TRBD2 is a possible D gene (6 bases). Between the trimmed V and J ends, which lost 5 bases and 3 bases, there was a span of 23 bases. The V gene's germline CDR1 is MDHEN and CDR2 SYDVKM. The CDR3 extends over 17 amino acids. CDR3: CASSVRLGAGTDYEQYF. The CDR3 DNA follows: TGTGCCAGCAGTGTACGACTAGGCGCGGGAACGGACTACGAGCAGTACTTC.

Only a few counts were recorded for this clonotype. DNA of the CDR3: TGCAGTGCCCTATCGGAGGTGGGCTATGGCTACACCTTC. It specifies CSALSEVGYGYTF. The gene calls are TRBV20-1 and TRBJ1-2; D is ambiguous. The ends were cut back, 6 bases at V and 4 bases at J, with 15 bases in the middle. CDR1 DFQATT and CDR2 SNEGSKA come from the germline V gene (reference sequence). CDR3 length equals 13 residues.

This clonotype came up a few times. In DNA, the CDR3 is TGTGCCAGCACCCCGCAGGGGACAGCCTATGGCTACACCTTC. This codes for CASTPQGTAYGYTF. The chain combines TRBV6-5 with TRBJ1-2, with 7 bases lining up with TRBD1. V lost 7 bases and J lost 4; bases outside the gene matches: 9. This CDR3 contains 14 residues. Germline lookup yields CDR1 MNHEY and CDR2 SVGAGI.

The sample holds many counts of this clonotype. The rearrangement links TRBV29-1 to TRBJ2-7; D remains unclear. V lost 1 base, J lost 0 bases, and 10 bases lay in between. This CDR3 has 14 amino acids. CDR1 SQVTM and CDR2 ANQGSEA come from the germline V gene. The CDR3 loop is CSVEVSGTSYEQYF. CDR3 nucleotides: TGCAGCGTTGAAGTGTCGGGCACCTCCTACGAGCAGTACTTC.

This clonotype was observed a few times. The chain links TRBV3-1 to TRBJ2-7, with D unclear. The DNA end is a closer match to TRBJ2-5, so the J assignment may be wrong. The CDR3 loop spans 14 amino acids. Germline CDR1 is LGHDT and CDR2 is YNNKEL (reference sequence). The CDR3 sequence: CASSHTPGGETQYF. CDR3 nucleotide sequence: TGTGCCAGCAGCCACACCCCCGGCGGAGAGACCCAGTACTTC.

This clonotype was picked up one time. The V and J genes are TRBV3-1 and TRBJ2-5; 9 nucleotides align to TRBD2. CDR3 length: 17 amino acids. The germline CDR1 and CDR2 sequences are LGHDT and YNNKEL (reference sequence). J lost 11 bases, V lost 5 bases, and 21 bases had no gene match. The CDR3 spells CASSSRPGLARSNEQYF. DNA of the CDR3: TGTGCCAGCAGCTCACGGCCGGGACTAGCCAGATCCAATGAGCAGTACTTC.

The chain recombines TRBV25-1 with TRBJ2-4; a weak D match, TRBD1 (5 bases). The tail of the sequence fits TRBJ2-7 better, so the J call may be wrong. CDR3 length: 13 residues. From germline, CDR1 is MGHDK and CDR2 SYGVNS. As DNA, the CDR3 is TGTGCCAGCAGTGAGGGGCCGAACTACGAGCAGTACTTC. Protein product: CASSEGPNYEQYF.

This rearrangement joins TRBV20-1 to TRBJ2-1; 7 bases agree with TRBD1. The V and J ends lost 6 bases and 8 bases, in that order; junction bases with no gene match: 7. The CDR3 length is 12 residues. The V gene's germline CDR1 is DFQATT and CDR2 SNEGSKA (reference sequence). CDR3 nucleotides: TGCAGTGCGCACAGAACAGGGGATGAGCAGTTCTTC. Its translation is CSAHRTGDEQFF.

The chain employs TRBV20-1 and TRBJ2-7; D ambiguous. Trimming removed 6 bases at V and 0 bases at J, with 9 bases between. The CDR3 runs 12 residues. The V gene's germline CDR1 is DFQATT and CDR2 SNEGSKA (reference sequence). The CDR3 loop is CSAQPDSYEQYF. For the CDR3, the DNA is TGCAGTGCCCAGCCCGACTCCTACGAGCAGTACTTC.

This clonotype was counted between two and nine times. The chain couples TRBV4-1 to TRBJ2-4; tentatively, D is TRBD2 (5 bases). The DNA end favors TRBJ2-7, so the J call may be wrong. There are 13 residues in the CDR3. The V gene's germline CDR1 is MGHRA and CDR2 YSYEKL. The CDR3 is CASSQATEVEQYF. The CDR3 nucleotides read TGCGCCAGCAGCCAGGCGACGGAGGTCGAGCAGTACTTC.

The chain employs TRBV18 and TRBJ2-4; unclear D gene. The end of the DNA fits TRBJ2-7 better, so the J call may be wrong. The CDR3 length is 15 residues. Germline CDR1 is KGHSH and CDR2 is LQKENI. The chain's CDR3 is CASSPPRTLSYEQYF. In DNA, the CDR3 is TGTGCCAGCTCACCACCTCGGACCCTTTCCTACGAGCAGTACTTC.

The rearrangement uses TRBV2 and TRBJ2-2; TRBD1 aligns across 10 bases. After removal of 7 bases from V and 6 bases from J, the junction contained 14 bases not matched to a gene. CDR3 length equals 17 residues. Germline assignment: CDR1 SNHLY and CDR2 FYNNEI. CDR3 in amino acids: CASKITGTGVVAGELFF. The CDR3 DNA reads as TGTGCCAGCAAAATCACCGGGACAGGGGTGGTGGCCGGGGAGCTGTTTTTT.

The rearrangement uses TRBV5-1 and TRBJ2-5; perhaps TRBD1 as D (7 bases). Germline assignment: CDR1 SGHRS and CDR2 YFSETQ. The CDR3 covers 16 residues. The V end was cut by 0 bases, the J end by 4 bases, with 16 bases between. The CDR3 protein is CASSLGGGQEGETQYF. The CDR3 bases are TGCGCCAGCAGCTTGGGTGGAGGACAGGAGGGAGAGACCCAGTACTTC.

This sequence joins TRBV3-1 and TRBJ1-5; D may be TRBD1 (5 bases). The CDR3 is 15 amino acids. Looked up from germline, CDR1 is LGHDT and CDR2 is YNNKEL (reference sequence). Deletions cut 0 bases from V and 3 bases from J, with 9 bases between. CDR3 in amino acids: CASSQEAGFNQPQHF. The DNA of the CDR3 is TGTGCCAGCAGCCAAGAGGCAGGGTTCAATCAGCCCCAGCATTTT.

This chain connects TRBV20-1 to TRBJ2-3; tentative D call: TRBD2 (5 bases). CDR3 size: 16 residues. Trimming removed 0 bases from V and 0 bases from J, with 13 bases in between. Germline V CDR1 and CDR2: DFQATT, SNEGSKA (reference sequence). The CDR3 DNA is TGCAGTGCTAGAGATTCAATGGCGGGCAGCACAGATACGCAGTATTTT. It translates to CSARDSMAGSTDTQYF.

This clonotype appeared a single time. The chain is built from TRBV7-9 and TRBJ2-7; 9 nucleotides align to TRBD1. CDR1 and CDR2 from the germline V gene are SEHNR and FQNEAQ (reference sequence). This CDR3 spans 15 amino acids. The trim removed 4 bases at V and 3 bases at J, leaving 7 bases unmatched. CDR3 DNA: TGTGCCAGCAGCTACCCGGGACAGGGCATCTACGAGCAGTACTTC. As protein: CASSYPGQGIYEQYF.

V usage is TRBV30 and J usage is TRBJ2-3; D is undetermined. The CDR3 totals 14 residues. The germline V gene encodes CDR1 GTSNPN and CDR2 SVGIG (reference sequence). Trimming took off 0 bases at V and 0 bases at J, with 7 bases between the two ends. For the CDR3, the DNA is TGTGCCTGGAGTGTTGATTCTAGCACAGATACGCAGTATTTT. Protein: CAWSVDSSTDTQYF.

This chain links TRBV29-1 with TRBJ2-2; TRBD1 might be the D (5 bases). The germline CDR1 and CDR2 sequences are SQVTM and ANQGSEA. V was clipped by 4 bases and J by 1 base, with 13 bases between them. The CDR3 loop spans 15 amino acids. In DNA form, the CDR3 reads TGCAGCGTTGTACGGCAGGGTCTGAACACCGGGGAGCTGTTTTTT. This sequence encodes CSVVRQGLNTGELFF.

This clonotype appeared a single time. This chain links TRBV9 with TRBJ2-7; TRBD2 agrees at 8 bases. This CDR3 is built from 15 residues. J gave up 2 bases and V 4 bases, and 8 bases lay outside the gene matches. Germline V gene sequence: CDR1 SGDLS, CDR2 YYNGEE. CDR3 DNA sequence: TGTGCCAGCAGCAGAGGAGCCGGGGGGGCCTACGAGCAGTACTTC. Translation: CASSRGAGGAYEQYF.

This clonotype was seen a handful of times. The chain recombines TRBV20-1 with TRBJ2-1; either TRBD1 or TRBD2 may supply D (5 bases each). Trimming took 6 bases from V and 8 from J, leaving 14 bases between them. The germline V gene has CDR1 DFQATT and CDR2 SNEGSKA (reference sequence). The CDR3 is made up of 12 amino acids. CDR3 bases: TGCAGTGCCAGGCCTCGAGGGGATGAGCAGTTCTTC. This sequence encodes CSARPRGDEQFF.

The chain links TRBV23-1 to TRBJ2-7; perhaps TRBD2 as D (5 bases). TRBV23-1 is an ORF for which the function is uncertain. The CDR3 spans 16 residues. V lost 6 bases, J lost 7 bases, and 25 bases lay in between. The CDR3 sequence is CASSLLEGGYDNEQYF. The CDR3 DNA follows: TGCGCCAGCAGCCTGCTTGAGGGCGGGTACGACAATGAGCAGTACTTC.

The chain combines TRBV27 with TRBJ2-7, with a possible D match to TRBD1 (5 bases). Germline CDR1 is MNHEY and CDR2 is SMNVEV (reference sequence). With 6 bases removed from V and 2 bases from J, the gap between germline ends came to 17 bases. The CDR3 runs 15 residues. CDR3 amino acids: CASSRQGAPTYEQYF. DNA for the CDR3: TGTGCCAGCAGCCGGCAGGGCGCTCCTACCTACGAGCAGTACTTC.

The chain has TRBV2 and TRBJ2-7; 8 nucleotides match TRBD1. The CDR3 covers 14 residues. Germline V gene data show CDR1 as SNHLY and CDR2 as FYNNEI. Trimming took 5 bases from V and 3 from J; bases not matched to a gene: 6. CDR3 sequence reads: CASSKRTGIYEQYF. CDR3 bases: TGTGCCAGCAGTAAAAGGACAGGGATCTACGAGCAGTACTTC.

V is TRBV29-1 and J is TRBJ2-7; D not certain. The germline CDR1 and CDR2 sequences are SQVTM and ANQGSEA. Trimming took off 5 bases at V and 1 base at J, with 12 bases between the two ends. This CDR3 has 13 amino acids. CDR3 coding DNA: TGCAGCGTTTACTTGGGCGGTTCCTACGAGCAGTACTTC. It yields the protein CSVYLGGSYEQYF.